Below, 12 T cell receptor beta chains from the same sample are listed, as sequenced in a study of spatial heterogeneity in lung cancer. Time point specified: blood at routine non-recurrence follow-up after resection. No cell sorting; template was whole RNA from tumor, lung tissue or PBMC. TCRdb passed the 5' RACE reads through MiXCR, listing each CDR3 protein once. The sample has roughly 120,000 distinct CDR3 sequences; 9% to 15% are singletons. This specimen consisted of PBMCs, obtained at follow-up. The receptors shown here come from a male donor with early-stage non-small cell lung cancer.

This clonotype was observed many times. The V call is TRBV20-1, the J call TRBJ1-5; the D is unclear. The CDR3 has 13 residues. Germline V gives CDR1 DFQATT, CDR2 SNEGSKA (reference sequence). Trimming took 6 bases from V and 3 from J, leaving 12 bases between them. The CDR3 loop reads CSAHTRFNQPQHF. The CDR3 DNA sequence: TGCAGTGCGCATACACGATTCAATCAGCCCCAGCATTTT.

This clonotype was seen repeatedly, ten times or more. This chain connects TRBV6-1 to TRBJ2-5, with 7 bases that match TRBD2. The V gene's germline CDR1 is MNHNS and CDR2 SASEGT. The ends lost 8 bases at V and 4 bases at J; junction bases unmatched: 13. The CDR3 runs to 15 residues. As DNA, the CDR3 is TGTGCCAGCTCGGAGTGGGAGGGAACGGTAGAGACCCAGTACTTC. Translation: CASSEWEGTVETQYF.

This clonotype was observed at least ten times. V and J are TRBV7-8 and TRBJ2-7, with 7 nucleotides matching TRBD1. Germline CDR1 reads SGHVS; CDR2 reads FQNEAQ. The CDR3 length is 14 residues. With V trimmed by 4 bases and J by 7 bases, 10 bases remained unmatched. This chain's CDR3 is CASSSGQPGGEQYF. CDR3 nucleotide sequence: TGTGCCAGCAGCTCGGGACAGCCCGGAGGAGAGCAGTACTTC.

This clonotype was seen only a few times. V usage is TRBV3-1 and J usage is TRBJ1-2; D is unresolved. V lost 8 bases to trimming and J lost 6 bases, with 13 bases between them. Germline CDR1 is LGHDT and CDR2 is YNNKEL (reference sequence). This CDR3 has 12 residues. Here the CDR3 DNA reads TGTGCCAGCTATTCGCCCAACGATGGCTACACCTTC. Translation gives CASYSPNDGYTF.

This clonotype was seen many times. V gene TRBV12-3 or TRBV12-4 combines with J gene TRBJ2-2; D is unresolved. This CDR3 has 13 residues. Trimming pared 8 bases from V and 7 bases from J, leaving 14 bases between. The DNA for the CDR3 is TGTGCCAGCTGCATTATGGATGGCGGGGAGCTGTTTTTT. Translation gives CASCIMDGGELFF.

This chain connects TRBV19 to TRBJ1-5, with a tentative D call TRBD1 (5 bases). V was pared by 1 base and J by 2 bases, with 12 bases between. The CDR3 length is 16 residues. Germline V lookup: CDR1 LNHDA, CDR2 SQIVND (reference sequence). CDR3 coding DNA: TGTGCCAGTAGTATAGGTCTCAGGGTAGGCAATCAGCCCCAGCATTTT. Its protein is CASSIGLRVGNQPQHF.

The chain carries TRBV15 and TRBJ2-1; TRBD2 aligns across 7 bases. Germline V gives CDR1 LNHNV, CDR2 YYDKDF (reference sequence). V shed 0 bases, J shed 5 bases, and the junction held 10 bases outside the gene matches. CDR3 length equals 17 residues. The CDR3 DNA sequence: TGTGCCACCAGCAGAGATTTAGGGAGCGGGGTCAACAATGAGCAGTTCTTC. This codes for CATSRDLGSGVNNEQFF.

This sequence joins TRBV24-1 and TRBJ2-4, with 7 positions matching TRBD2. The germline CDR1 and CDR2 sequences are KGHDR and SFDVKD. V dropped 8 bases and J dropped 15; count of bases not matched to a gene: 6. The CDR3 contains 10 residues. The DNA of the CDR3 is TGTGCCACCACGCGGGGGAGGAGGTACTTC. Protein product: CATTRGRRYF.

This clonotype was counted a few times. The chain carries TRBV6-1 and TRBJ1-5; D is unresolved. CDR1 MNHNS and CDR2 SASEGT come from the germline V gene. The length of the CDR3 is 13 residues. V lost 2 bases, J lost 7 bases, and 9 bases lay in between. The CDR3 nucleotides read TGTGCCAGCAGTGAAAGGGAGAGACAGCCCCAGCATTTT. It encodes CASSERERQPQHF.

Ten or more counts support this clonotype. This sequence joins TRBV5-4 and TRBJ2-1; unclear D gene. Trimming pared 2 bases from V and 5 bases from J, leaving 11 bases between. The CDR3 loop spans 14 amino acids. Per germline, CDR1 SGHNT and CDR2 YYREEE (reference sequence). The CDR3 loop reads CASSFETENNEQFF. DNA for the CDR3: TGTGCCAGCAGCTTCGAGACGGAGAACAATGAGCAGTTCTTC.

This clonotype was seen repeatedly, ten times or more. The CDR3 DNA sequence: TGTGCCAGCAAGTACACCTCTGGGGCCAACGTCCTGACTTTC. Amino acid sequence: CASKYTSGANVLTF. The J gene is TRBJ2-6, the V gene TRBV2, with unresolved D. Germline V CDR1 and CDR2: SNHLY, FYNNEI. Deletions cut 7 bases from V and 0 bases from J, with 7 bases between. The CDR3 runs to 14 residues.

This clonotype occurred many times. V gene TRBV28 combines with J gene TRBJ2-5, with 10 bases aligning to TRBD1. The CDR3 loop spans 15 amino acids. V lost 5 bases to trimming and J lost 5 bases; unmatched junction nucleotides: 8. Germline V gene data show CDR1 as MDHEN and CDR2 as SYDVKM. The CDR3 nucleotides are TGTGCCAGCAGTCGCCCGGGACAGGGGCTGGAGACCCAGTACTTC. Protein product: CASSRPGQGLETQYF.